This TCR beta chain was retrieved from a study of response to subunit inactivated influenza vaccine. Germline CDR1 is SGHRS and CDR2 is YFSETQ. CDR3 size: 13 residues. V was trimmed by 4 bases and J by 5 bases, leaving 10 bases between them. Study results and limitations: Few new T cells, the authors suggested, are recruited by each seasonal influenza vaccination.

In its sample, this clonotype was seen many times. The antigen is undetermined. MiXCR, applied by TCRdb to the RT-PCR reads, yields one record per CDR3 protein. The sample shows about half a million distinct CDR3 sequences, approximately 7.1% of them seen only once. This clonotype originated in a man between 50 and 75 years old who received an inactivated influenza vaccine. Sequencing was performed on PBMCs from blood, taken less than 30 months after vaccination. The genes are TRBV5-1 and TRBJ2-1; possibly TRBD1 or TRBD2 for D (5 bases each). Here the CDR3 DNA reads TGCGCCAGCAGCGTGGGACCGAACAATGAGCAGTTCTTC. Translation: CASSVGPNNEQFF.